This entry describes one TCR beta chain. Its specificity is unknown. The method was immunoSEQ multiplex PCR; TCRdb's version includes in-frame clones alone and lacks a portion of them. This table holds 730,000 or so clones, about two thirds found once. CD45RA+ naive and CD45RA-negative memory subsets were separated from CD4+ cells. The data were taken from a study of shared clonotypes between healthy human individuals. In the study overall: Plates per donor: three CD4 naive, three CD4 memory, two CD8 naive, one CD8 memory.

CDR1 and CDR2 (germline): SGHTS, YDEGEE. The CDR3 has 13 residues. Trimming removed 1 base from V and 5 bases from J, with 7 bases in between. Study-level points and caveats: Though the depth was large, rarefaction showed that sorted-subset sequencing was incomplete.

The chain has TRBV5-8 and TRBJ1-3, with D uncertain. This receptor was identified in a woman aged 30 to 39 in good health. The sequencing input was memory CD4+ T cells sorted from blood. Subset described: CD45RA-negative fraction. CDR3 coding DNA: TGTGCCAGCAGCTTGAGGGCAAGAAACACCATATATTTT. Translation: CASSLRARNTIYF. The variable domain in full, completed from reference TRBV5-8 and TRBJ1-3, reads EAGVTQSPTHLIKTRGQQATLRCSPISGHTSVYWYQQALGLGLQFLLWYDEGEERNRGNFPPRFSGRQFPNYSSELNVNALELEDSALYLCASSLRARNTIYFGEGSWLTVV.